The TCR beta chain described here comes from a study of shared clonotypes between healthy human individuals. For the study at large: In total, the donors were two women and three men aged 18 to 49. Study observations and caveats: Genetic and exposure-history diversity was limited by the small donor number.

This table comes from immunoSEQ multiplex PCR, and its TCRdb copy is limited to in-frame clones, with some not included. The data hold 750,000 to 1,000,000 clones, with 85% to 95% observed a single time. In the case of this clone: Its antigen is undetermined.

Germline CDR1 and CDR2: SEHNR and FQNEAQ (reference sequence). Trimming at V came to 5 bases and at J to 4 bases, leaving 6 bases not matched to a gene. This CDR3 spans 15 amino acids. Naivety among CD8 cells was defined by CD45RO negativity and positive CCR7 selection, thereby excluding terminally differentiated effector memory CD45RA+ cells. What was sequenced was naive CD8+ T cells sorted from blood. V usage is TRBV7-9 and J usage is TRBJ2-1; TRBD1 agrees at 9 bases. This TCR was recovered from a man under 40 in good health. The CDR3 reads CASSPPGQGYNEQFF. The DNA for the CDR3 is TGTGCCAGCAGCCCGCCGGGACAGGGATACAATGAGCAGTTCTTC. Full variable domain (remainder filled in from reference TRBV7-9 and TRBJ2-1): DTGVSQNPRHKITKRGQNVTFRCDPISEHNRLYWYRQTLGQGPEFLTYFQNEAQLEKSRLLSDRFSAERPKGSFSTLEIQRTEQGDSAMYLCASSPPGQGYNEQFFGPGTRLTVL.